Presented here are 24 T cell receptor beta chains from one specimen sequenced in a study of shared T cell receptors in the human thymus. Profiled with immunoSEQ multiplex PCR; TCRdb holds only in-frame clones, not every one. The sample has 500,000 to 850,000 clones; roughly 86% are singletons. The same sample was also studied in work on human thymus T cells.

Sequenced sample: thymocytes. These receptors were taken from a boy in the first two years of life with a congenital heart defect.

This chain uses TRBV5-4 with TRBJ2-2; the D is unclear. The germline V gene has CDR1 SGHNT and CDR2 YYREEE (reference sequence). V gave up 0 bases and J gave up 7 bases, with 10 bases separating them. This CDR3 is built from 14 residues. CDR3 nucleotide sequence: TGTGCCAGCAGCTTGGCAGGTTTTGGCGGGGAGCTGTTTTTT. It yields the protein CASSLAGFGGELFF.

In this sample, this clone turned up once. This chain uses TRBV6-5 with TRBJ1-1; 10 positions agree with TRBD1. The germline gives CDR1 MNHEY, CDR2 SVGAGI. The V and J ends lost 5 bases and 10 bases, in that order; junction bases with no gene match: 13. This CDR3 contains 15 residues. CDR3 in amino acids: CASSPRDRGRGRAFF. For the CDR3, the DNA is TGTGCCAGCAGTCCTAGGGACAGGGGCCGTGGAAGAGCTTTCTTT.

The genes are TRBV5-1 and TRBJ2-7, with 9 positions matching TRBD2. The junction had 9 bases not matched to a gene; V was cut back by 0 bases and J by 2 bases. The V gene's germline CDR1 is SGHRS and CDR2 YFSETQ. The CDR3 is 17 amino acids. The CDR3 reads CASSLDGGSSGTYEQYF. CDR3 nucleotide sequence: TGCGCCAGCAGCTTGGACGGCGGGTCTAGCGGGACCTACGAGCAGTACTTC.

The rearrangement joins TRBV29-1 to TRBJ2-3, with 9 bases fitting TRBD2. The CDR3 has 16 residues. Trimming cost V 6 bases and J 0 bases; bases outside gene matches: 10. Germline CDR1 is SQVTM and CDR2 is ANQGSEA. CDR3: CSVPSAGGLSTDTQYF. The CDR3 DNA is TGCAGCGTCCCCTCCGCGGGGGGGCTAAGCACAGATACGCAGTATTTT.

The chain uses TRBV19 and TRBJ2-5; 10 bases match TRBD1. Germline V lookup: CDR1 LNHDA, CDR2 SQIVND (reference sequence). The CDR3 sequence is 17 residues long. J was trimmed by 4 bases and V by 4 bases; bases with no gene match: 12. Written as DNA, the CDR3 is TGTGCCAGTAGTACCCTCTTCGGGACAGGGGTAGGAGAGACCCAGTACTTC. Translating gives CASSTLFGTGVGETQYF.

V usage is TRBV7-2 and J usage is TRBJ1-3, with D hard to call. V was cut by 5 bases and J by 4 bases, with 12 bases left in between. This CDR3 is 14 amino acids long. CDR1 SGHTA and CDR2 FQGNSA come from the germline V gene. CDR3 DNA sequence: TGTGCCAGCAGCCCAAGGAGTATCGGAAACACCATATATTTT. Translation: CASSPRSIGNTIYF.

The chain couples TRBV30 to TRBJ1-3; D possibly corresponds to TRBD1 (5 bases). This CDR3 comprises 15 residues. The germline CDR1 and CDR2 sequences are GTSNPN and SVGIG (reference sequence). Trimming took off 0 bases at V and 4 bases at J, with 13 bases between the two ends. CDR3 residues: CAWSVRGREGNTIYF. DNA for the CDR3: TGTGCCTGGAGTGTACGTGGCAGGGAAGGAAACACCATATATTTT. Full variable domain (rest looked up from reference TRBV30 and TRBJ1-3): SQTIHQWPATLVQPVGSPLSLECTVEGTSNPNLYWYRQAAGRGLQLLFYSVGIGQISSEVPQNLSASRPQDRQFILSSKKLLLSDSGFYLCAWSVRGREGNTIYFGEGSWLTVV.

This rearrangement joins TRBV30 to TRBJ2-5; D remains ambiguous. The CDR3 has 14 amino acids. Germline V gene sequence: CDR1 GTSNPN, CDR2 SVGIG (reference sequence). V was clipped by 4 bases and J by 3 bases, with 15 bases between them. CDR3 protein: CAWTKPKREETQYF. The DNA for the CDR3 is TGTGCCTGGACCAAACCTAAGCGAGAAGAGACCCAGTACTTC.

The count of this clone is one. The V and J genes are TRBV27 and TRBJ1-6; TRBD1 might be the D (6 bases). Trimming took off 8 bases at V and 8 bases at J, with 22 bases between the two ends. CDR3 length: 16 amino acids. Germline CDR1 reads MNHEY; CDR2 reads SMNVEV (reference sequence). The CDR3 loop reads CASGVGGEGSHSPLHF. DNA for the CDR3: TGTGCCAGCGGGGTTGGGGGCGAGGGGTCGCATTCACCCCTCCACTTT.

The chain combines TRBV28 with TRBJ2-7; D perhaps matches TRBD2 (7 bases). This CDR3 is 14 amino acids long. Germline V lookup: CDR1 MDHEN, CDR2 SYDVKM. Trimming removed 3 bases from V and 7 bases from J, with 16 bases in between. The CDR3 DNA is TGTGCCAGCAGTTTTAAAGGGGGGGTGGAGGAGCAGTACTTC. Protein: CASSFKGGVEEQYF. The full variable domain, with the rest looked up from reference TRBV28 and TRBJ2-7, is DVKVTQSSRYLVKRTGEKVFLECVQDMDHENMFWYRQDPGLGLRLIYFSYDVKMKEKGDIPEGYSVSREKKERFSLILESASTNQTSMYLCASSFKGGVEEQYFGPGTRLTVT.

Worth noting for this clone: A read error may account for a junction end that differs from germline. This chain connects TRBV7-2 to TRBJ2-7, with 14 bases lining up with TRBD2. Germline CDR1 reads SGHTA; CDR2 reads FQGNSA. The CDR3 contains 16 residues. Written as DNA, the CDR3 is TGTGCCAGCAGCCTAGCGGGACTAGCGGGAGCGGGTGAGCAGTACTTC. It specifies CASSLAGLAGAGEQYF.

The CDR3 reads CASSEARRQGARSTEAFF. The CDR3 DNA reads as TGTGCCAGCAGTGAAGCGCGGAGACAGGGGGCGCGGAGCACTGAAGCTTTCTTT. The J gene is TRBJ1-1, the V gene TRBV2; 10 bases map to TRBD1. CDR1 SNHLY and CDR2 FYNNEI come from the germline V gene. The ends lost 0 bases at V and 4 bases at J; junction bases unmatched: 11. CDR3 length: 18 amino acids.

CDR3 sequence reads: CASSRDRVNYGYTF. DNA of the CDR3: TGTGCCAGCAGCCGCGACAGGGTTAACTATGGCTACACCTTC. V and J are TRBV11-2 and TRBJ1-2; 7 bases fit TRBD1. CDR1 is SGHAT, CDR2 FQNNGV, per germline. The CDR3 runs to 14 residues. V lost 5 bases and J lost 1; bases outside the gene matches: 4.

The V and J genes are TRBV5-1 and TRBJ1-4, with D possibly matching TRBD1 (6 bases). In germline, CDR1 is SGHRS, CDR2 YFSETQ. The CDR3 totals 13 residues. The V end lost 3 bases, the J end lost 6 bases, and 9 bases lay between the germline ends. The CDR3 loop reads CASSSGADEKLFF. The CDR3 DNA is TGCGCCAGCAGCTCAGGGGCCGATGAAAAACTGTTTTTT. Combining the CDR3 with reference TRBV5-1 and TRBJ1-4 gives the whole variable domain KAGVTQTPRYLIKTRGQQVTLSCSPISGHRSVSWYQQTPGQGLQFLFEYFSETQRNKGNFPGRFSGRQFSNSRSEMNVSTLELGDSALYLCASSSGADEKLFFGSGTQLSVL.

This chain links TRBV29-1 with TRBJ2-7; 7 bases align to TRBD1. The CDR3 runs 12 residues. V lost 7 bases and J lost 0; bases outside the gene matches: 3. The germline V gene encodes CDR1 SQVTM and CDR2 ANQGSEA. CDR3 amino acids: CSARQGSYEQYF. The CDR3 bases are TGCAGCGCCCGACAGGGCTCCTACGAGCAGTACTTC.

The chain has TRBV6-5 and TRBJ2-7, with D maybe TRBD2 (7 bases). The CDR3 totals 14 residues. V gave up 8 bases and J gave up 3 bases, with 17 bases separating them. Germline assignment: CDR1 MNHEY and CDR2 SVGAGI. The CDR3 DNA follows: TGTGCCAGCGCAAAGGGAGGGGGATTCTACGAGCAGTACTTC. It specifies CASAKGGGFYEQYF.

The chain recombines TRBV30 with TRBJ2-7; tentatively, D is TRBD2 (5 bases). The germline V gene encodes CDR1 GTSNPN and CDR2 SVGIG (reference sequence). This CDR3 has 15 amino acids. V shed 2 bases and J shed 0 bases, with 14 bases lying between them. CDR3 residues: CAWSLGAAFSYEQYF. CDR3 nucleotides: TGTGCCTGGAGTTTGGGAGCCGCCTTCTCCTACGAGCAGTACTTC. Based on the CDR3 plus reference TRBV30 and TRBJ2-7, the full variable domain is SQTIHQWPATLVQPVGSPLSLECTVEGTSNPNLYWYRQAAGRGLQLLFYSVGIGQISSEVPQNLSASRPQDRQFILSSKKLLLSDSGFYLCAWSLGAAFSYEQYFGPGTRLTVT.

This chain joins TRBV12-5 and TRBJ1-3; 8 positions match TRBD1. CDR1 is LGHNT and CDR2 is FRNRAP in the germline V gene. The length of the CDR3 is 18 residues. V was pared by 1 base and J by 0 bases, with 8 bases of the junction left unmatched. CDR3 sequence reads: CASGLANNRGFSGNTIYF. CDR3 bases: TGTGCTAGTGGTTTGGCAAACAACAGGGGGTTCTCTGGAAACACCATATATTTT.

The chain carries TRBV6-1 and TRBJ2-3; possible D gene TRBD2, 5 bases. Germline V gene sequence: CDR1 MNHNS, CDR2 SASEGT. V lost 4 bases and J 0 bases, leaving 26 bases between the germline ends. CDR3 size: 20 residues. The CDR3 loop is CASSGLSLAYCSISTDTQYF. DNA of the CDR3: TGTGCCAGCAGTGGCCTGTCTCTAGCCTATTGCTCTATTAGCACAGATACGCAGTATTTT.

This sequence joins TRBV4-1 and TRBJ2-3, with TRBD2 matching 9 bases. V was pared by 4 bases and J by 3 bases, with 5 bases of the junction left unmatched. Germline values: CDR1 MGHRA, CDR2 YSYEKL. CDR3 length: 15 residues. CDR3: CASSPEREATDTQYF. DNA for the CDR3: TGCGCCAGCAGCCCGGAGCGGGAGGCTACAGATACGCAGTATTTT.

This sequence joins TRBV4-3 and TRBJ2-1; D is possibly TRBD2 (5 bases). V lost 0 bases to trimming and J lost 3 bases, with 12 bases between them. The CDR3 is made up of 16 amino acids. Germline V gene sequence: CDR1 LGHNA, CDR2 YSLEER. The CDR3 sequence: CASSQDQLVYYNEQFF. The CDR3 nucleotides are TGCGCCAGCAGCCAAGATCAACTAGTTTACTACAATGAGCAGTTCTTC.

The chain has TRBV18 and TRBJ1-2, with 8 nucleotides matching TRBD1. In germline, CDR1 is KGHSH, CDR2 LQKENI. The CDR3 has 14 amino acids. The V gene end was trimmed by 3 bases and the J gene end by 6 bases; junction bases not matched to a gene: 6. CDR3: CASSPKTGVDGYTF. Written as DNA, the CDR3 is TGTGCCAGCTCACCGAAGACAGGGGTCGATGGCTACACCTTC.

This chain uses TRBV5-1 with TRBJ1-2; the D gene is possibly TRBD1 (6 bases). This CDR3 contains 17 residues. CDR1 SGHRS and CDR2 YFSETQ come from the germline V gene. V was pared by 8 bases and J by 0 bases, with 23 bases between. The CDR3 loop is CASSRGTKPATNYGYTF. CDR3 DNA sequence: TGCGCCAGTTCGCGGGGGACAAAGCCAGCGACTAACTATGGCTACACCTTC.

The chain combines TRBV25-1 with TRBJ1-3, with D perhaps matching TRBD1 (6 bases). Germline CDR1 is MGHDK and CDR2 is SYGVNS. V was trimmed by 1 base and J by 1 base, leaving 8 bases between them. The CDR3 sequence is 15 residues long. CDR3 bases: TGTGCCAGCAGTGAATCTAGGGGGTCTGGAAACACCATATATTTT. This translates into CASSESRGSGNTIYF.